This T cell receptor beta chain was documented in a study of blood T cell repertoires in COVID-19. The wider study: The study drew acute and convalescent COVID-19 samples from the United States, Italy and Spain.

The CDR3 covers 16 residues. Germline lookup yields CDR1 SGHAT and CDR2 FQDESV (reference sequence). V was pared by 2 bases and J by 4 bases, with 14 bases between. Repertoires were generated with immunoSEQ multiplex PCR, while TCRdb's copy carries only in-frame clones and drops some. The sample lists 130,000 or so clones, about 80% occurring once. The material sequenced was peripheral blood. The sequence was obtained from a man in his sixties with active or convalescent COVID-19. The genes are TRBV11-1 and TRBJ2-2, with D possibly matching TRBD2 (7 bases). The CDR3 loop reads CASSLRYGGRTGELFF. The CDR3 DNA follows: TGTGCCAGCAGCTTACGATACGGGGGGCGCACCGGGGAGCTGTTTTTT.